This TCR beta chain appears in the sequencing data of a study of T cell repertoires in cytomegalovirus infection. On the study more broadly: Public TCR beta signatures were indicative of both CMV infection and a matching HLA type. Findings of the study overall: Across the ex vivo response, the dominant clonotypes were HLA-C-restricted CMV-specific TCR beta clonotypes. Accumulated public TCR beta family frequency recognized individuals carrying CMV together with the relevant HLA.

TCRdb reanalysed the reads using MiXCR and keeps one entry per CDR3 protein. Of around 120,000 distinct CDR3 sequences in the sample, more than 7% were seen once. V gave up 3 bases and J gave up 2 bases, with 13 bases separating them. Germline V lookup: CDR1 SGHDN, CDR2 FVKESK. The CDR3 consists of 15 residues. This clonotype was observed a handful of times. Its cognate antigen is unknown. The sample was PBMCs. The TCR was taken from a human donor in good health (CMV status not recorded). Some clones in this sample may be carry-over from other donors' samples. The chain combines TRBV14 with TRBJ1-2, with no clear D. Here the CDR3 DNA reads TGTGCCAGCAGCCATCAACTCTCTCGGAACTATGGCTACACCTTC. It codes for CASSHQLSRNYGYTF.